The 21 T cell receptor beta chains in this list originate from one sample, sequenced in a study of T cell responses to AZD1222 COVID-19 vaccine. The method was immunoSEQ multiplex PCR; TCRdb's version includes in-frame clones alone and lacks a portion of them. The sample has 150,000 to 200,000 clones, roughly 92% seen once. The material was peripheral blood, obtained on day 0 of AZD1222 vaccination. The receptor set was obtained from an adult in good health.

This clone was seen once. The V and J genes are TRBV9 and TRBJ1-2; D ambiguous. Deletions cut 1 base from V and 0 bases from J, with 7 bases between. Germline CDR1 SGDLS, CDR2 YYNGEE. The CDR3 is 14 residues long. The CDR3 DNA reads as TGTGCCAGCAGCGTAAGCCGGGCTAACTATGGCTACACCTTC. Encoded protein: CASSVSRANYGYTF.

The V call is TRBV7-9, the J call TRBJ1-6; D is uncertain. Trimming removed 5 bases from V and 0 bases from J, with 17 bases in between. The CDR3 has 18 residues. The germline CDR1 and CDR2 sequences are SEHNR and FQNEAQ (reference sequence). CDR3 region: CASSRKVPWSSYNSPLHF. CDR3 nucleotide sequence: TGTGCCAGCAGCCGTAAGGTGCCATGGAGCTCCTATAATTCACCCCTCCACTTT.

This chain uses TRBV18 with TRBJ1-1; D is unresolved. Trimming cost V 1 base and J 3 bases, with 15 bases left between them. CDR1 and CDR2 from the germline V gene are KGHSH and LQKENI. The CDR3 sequence is 16 residues long. The CDR3 reads CASSPHPPTSYTEAFF. The CDR3 nucleotides are TGTGCCAGCTCACCACACCCTCCTACTTCTTACACTGAAGCTTTCTTT.

The chain employs TRBV28 and TRBJ2-1, with TRBD1 identical over 11 bases. This CDR3 region has 19 residues. With 5 bases clipped from V and 6 bases from J, the junction kept 18 bases outside the gene matches. Germline CDR1 and CDR2: MDHEN and SYDVKM. The CDR3 region has the DNA TGTGCCAGCAGTATAGAGGACAGGGGGCACAAAAAGCCGGGCAATGAGCAGTTCTTC. This sequence encodes CASSIEDRGHKKPGNEQFF.

The chain employs TRBV7-2 and TRBJ1-2; possibly TRBD1 for D (6 bases). This CDR3 region has 15 residues. V lost 5 bases and J lost 5, with 18 bases in between. Germline CDR1 and CDR2: SGHTA and FQGNSA. This CDR3 reads CASSPTSSGTYGYTF. CDR3 DNA: TGTGCCAGCAGCCCGACTTCGTCGGGGACATATGGCTACACCTTC.

V gene TRBV2 combines with J gene TRBJ2-3, with 10 bases fitting TRBD1. The germline V gene has CDR1 SNHLY and CDR2 FYNNEI. The CDR3 consists of 16 residues. The J segment lost 6 bases and the V segment lost 6 bases, leaving 12 bases of the junction unmatched. The CDR3 DNA sequence: TGTGCCAGCAGCCAACAGGGACAGGGGACAGGGGATACGCAGTATTTT. Translation: CASSQQGQGTGDTQYF.

The chain uses TRBV7-3 and TRBJ1-1, with D unclear. Trimming took 1 base from V and 1 from J, leaving 4 bases between them. CDR1 SGHTA and CDR2 FQGTGA come from the germline V gene. The CDR3 runs 13 residues. CDR3: CASSLRGNTEAFF. For the CDR3, the DNA is TGTGCCAGCAGCTTAAGAGGGAACACTGAAGCTTTCTTT. Combining the CDR3 with reference TRBV7-3 and TRBJ1-1 gives the whole variable domain GAGVSQTPSNKVTEKGKYVELRCDPISGHTALYWYRQSLGQGPEFLIYFQGTGAADDSGLPNDRFFAVRPEGSVSTLKIQRTERGDSAVYLCASSLRGNTEAFFGQGTRLTVV.

This clone was picked up one time. The chain couples TRBV11-3 to TRBJ2-2; D perhaps matches TRBD2 (5 bases). The V end lost 3 bases, the J end lost 1 base, and 12 bases lay between the germline ends. CDR1 is SGHNT and CDR2 is YENEEA in the germline V gene. This CDR3 region has 16 residues. The chain's CDR3 is CASSFARDQNTGELFF. The CDR3 DNA follows: TGTGCCAGCAGCTTCGCCCGGGATCAGAACACCGGGGAGCTGTTTTTT.

The CDR3 protein is CASRSGGTNTEAFF. For the CDR3, the DNA is TGCGCCAGCAGGTCTGGGGGGACGAACACTGAAGCTTTCTTT. This chain links TRBV5-1 with TRBJ1-1, with D possibly being TRBD1 (5 bases). The V gene's germline CDR1 is SGHRS and CDR2 YFSETQ. The length of the CDR3 is 14 residues. Trimming removed 5 bases from V and 1 base from J, with 12 bases in between.

This chain joins TRBV14 and TRBJ2-7, with 7 bases lining up with TRBD2. The CDR3 runs to 16 residues. Unmatched junction bases numbered 11, after V lost 2 bases and J lost 4 bases. Germline V gene sequence: CDR1 SGHDN, CDR2 FVKESK. CDR3 protein: CASSQTSWLAAYEQYF. CDR3 coding DNA: TGTGCCAGCAGCCAAACGTCTTGGCTAGCGGCTTACGAGCAGTACTTC.

The chain has TRBV7-3 and TRBJ2-2, with a possible D match to TRBD2 (7 bases). Trimming removed 2 bases from V and 7 bases from J, with 11 bases in between. CDR1 and CDR2 (germline): SGHTA, FQGTGA. This CDR3 region has 14 residues. The CDR3 is CASSLSGGSGELFF. CDR3 coding DNA: TGTGCCAGCAGCTTATCGGGGGGCAGCGGGGAGCTGTTTTTT.

The genes are TRBV27 and TRBJ2-1, with D possibly being TRBD2 (6 bases). The CDR3 spans 13 residues. With 3 bases removed from V and 5 bases from J, the gap between germline ends came to 8 bases. Germline CDR1 MNHEY, CDR2 SMNVEV (reference sequence). The CDR3 bases are TGTGCCAGCAGTTTCCGGACTAACAATGAGCAGTTCTTC. Amino acids: CASSFRTNNEQFF.

This chain connects TRBV5-1 to TRBJ2-1, with a possible D match to TRBD1 (5 bases). Germline CDR1 is SGHRS and CDR2 is YFSETQ. The V end lost 0 bases, the J end lost 1 base, and 8 bases lay between the germline ends. CDR3 length equals 15 residues. CDR3: CASSLGRESYNEQFF. CDR3 nucleotide sequence: TGCGCCAGCAGCTTGGGCAGGGAATCCTACAATGAGCAGTTCTTC.

The chain couples TRBV12-5 to TRBJ1-6; 7 nucleotides line up with TRBD1. The CDR3 loop spans 14 amino acids. CDR1 is LGHNT and CDR2 is FRNRAP in the germline V gene. With V trimmed by 6 bases and J by 7 bases, 6 bases remained unmatched. The CDR3 bases are TGTGCTAGTGGCTCGGGACAGAAGAATTCACCCCTCCACTTT. Residues: CASGSGQKNSPLHF.

This clone was counted a single time. The chain is built from TRBV2 and TRBJ1-3; 9 bases agree with TRBD1. The J segment lost 2 bases and the V segment lost 4 bases, leaving 3 bases of the junction unmatched. The CDR3 has 15 residues. The germline CDR1 and CDR2 sequences are SNHLY and FYNNEI. Here the CDR3 DNA reads TGTGCCAGCAGTGGGAGGACAGGGGCTGGAAACACCATATATTTT. This translates into CASSGRTGAGNTIYF.

This chain uses TRBV19 with TRBJ2-5; no clear D. The V gene's germline CDR1 is LNHDA and CDR2 SQIVND (reference sequence). Trimming removed 5 bases from V and 0 bases from J, with 13 bases in between. This CDR3 comprises 15 residues. CDR3 sequence reads: CASSLLSPNQETQYF. Here the CDR3 DNA reads TGTGCCAGTAGTCTCCTCAGTCCGAACCAAGAGACCCAGTACTTC.

The chain couples TRBV7-6 to TRBJ1-5; D is uncertain. The germline gives CDR1 SGHVS, CDR2 FNYEAQ. Trimming stripped 0 bases from V and 6 bases from J, with 6 bases between. CDR3 length: 13 residues. This CDR3 is CASSLAEGQPQHF. In nucleotides, the CDR3 is TGTGCCAGCAGCTTAGCGGAGGGTCAGCCCCAGCATTTT. The entire variable domain, with the rest obtained from reference TRBV7-6 and TRBJ1-5, is as follows: GAGVSQSPRYKVTKRGQDVALRCDPISGHVSLYWYRQALGQGPEFLTYFNYEAQQDKSGLPNDRFSAERPEGSISTLTIQRTEQRDSAMYRCASSLAEGQPQHFGDGTRLSIL.

The chain links TRBV5-4 to TRBJ2-1, with TRBD2 matching over 9 bases. V was pared by 0 bases and J by 5 bases, with 9 bases of the junction left unmatched. The CDR3 is 17 amino acids. The germline gives CDR1 SGHNT, CDR2 YYREEE (reference sequence). CDR3 protein: CASSLEPSGKGDNEQFF. The CDR3 DNA follows: TGTGCCAGCAGCTTGGAGCCTAGCGGGAAGGGAGACAATGAGCAGTTCTTC.

The V gene is TRBV9, the J gene TRBJ2-1; a possible D gene is TRBD2 (5 bases). Germline CDR1 is SGDLS and CDR2 is YYNGEE. There are 13 residues in the CDR3. Trimming shortened V by 4 bases and J by 4 bases, and 9 bases separated the two germline ends. CDR3 nucleotide sequence: TGTGCCAGCAGCACGGGGATATACAATGAGCAGTTCTTC. This sequence encodes CASSTGIYNEQFF.

This CDR3 is CASSQDPEGVVYGYTF. The CDR3 DNA reads as TGTGCCAGCAGCCAAGATCCCGAGGGGGTTGTGTATGGCTACACCTTC. The chain employs TRBV4-2 and TRBJ1-2; the D gene is possibly TRBD1 (6 bases). This CDR3 contains 16 residues. Germline CDR1 and CDR2: LGHNA and YNFKEQ. V lost 0 bases and J 5 bases, leaving 16 bases between the germline ends.

The genes are TRBV7-3 and TRBJ1-1, with unresolved D. The V gene's germline CDR1 is SGHTA and CDR2 FQGTGA. The CDR3 extends over 13 amino acids. The ends were cut back, 1 base at V and 4 bases at J, with 7 bases in the middle. CDR3 amino acids: CASSLNPGTEAFF. The CDR3 DNA reads TGTGCCAGCAGCTTAAACCCCGGCACTGAAGCTTTCTTT.